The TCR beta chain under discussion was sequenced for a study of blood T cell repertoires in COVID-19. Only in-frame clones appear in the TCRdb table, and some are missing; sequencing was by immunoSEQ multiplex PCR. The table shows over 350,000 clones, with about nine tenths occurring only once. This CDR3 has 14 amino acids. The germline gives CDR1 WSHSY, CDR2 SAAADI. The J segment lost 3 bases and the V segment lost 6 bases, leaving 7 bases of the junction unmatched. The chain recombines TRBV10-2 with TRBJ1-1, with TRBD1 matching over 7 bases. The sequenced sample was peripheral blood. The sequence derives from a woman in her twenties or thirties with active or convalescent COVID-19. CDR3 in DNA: TGCGCCAGCAGCGATAGACAGGGATACACTGAAGCTTTCTTT. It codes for CASSDRQGYTEAFF.